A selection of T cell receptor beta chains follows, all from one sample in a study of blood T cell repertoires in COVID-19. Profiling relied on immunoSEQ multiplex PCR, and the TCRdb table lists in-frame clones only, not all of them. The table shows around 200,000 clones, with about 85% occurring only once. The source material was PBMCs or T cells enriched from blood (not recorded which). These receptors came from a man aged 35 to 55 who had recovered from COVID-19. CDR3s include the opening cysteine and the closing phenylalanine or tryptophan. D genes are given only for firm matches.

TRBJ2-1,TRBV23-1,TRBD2,CASSQPPGLGTNNEQFF
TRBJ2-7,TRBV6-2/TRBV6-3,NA,CASSRTESYEQYF
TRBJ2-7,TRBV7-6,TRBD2,CASSLGSPASGGSYEQYF
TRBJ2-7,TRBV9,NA,CASSVAGGATYEQYF
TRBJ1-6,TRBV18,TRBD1,CASSPPYRDRNSPLHF
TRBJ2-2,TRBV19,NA,CASSIMEGGAGELFF
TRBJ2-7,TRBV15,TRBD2,CATSRGASGNYEQYF
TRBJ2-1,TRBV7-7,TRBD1,CASSLGQGAGEEQFF
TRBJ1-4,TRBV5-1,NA,CASCRGAHDEKLFF
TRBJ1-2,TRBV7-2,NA,CASSLEPGTPVGYGYTF
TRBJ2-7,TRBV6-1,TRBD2,CASSEGGRTYEQYF
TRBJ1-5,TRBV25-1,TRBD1,CASSGGTGRTHQPQHF
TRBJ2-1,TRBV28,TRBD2,CASSFLRTSGRRDEQFF
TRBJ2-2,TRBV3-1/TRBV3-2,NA,CASSQEYRDGTGELFF
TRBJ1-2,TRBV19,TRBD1,CASSSQGGVSDYGYTF
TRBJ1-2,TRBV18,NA,CASSPDKLYGYTF
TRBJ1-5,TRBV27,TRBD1,CASSSDRDVVLGNQPQHF
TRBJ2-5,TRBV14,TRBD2,CASSQDRLVVAGGETQYF
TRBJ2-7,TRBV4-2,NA,CASSLNYEQYF
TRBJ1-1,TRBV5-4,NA,CASSWGVAGGTTEAFF
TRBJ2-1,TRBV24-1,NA,CATSFVAGSKDEQFF
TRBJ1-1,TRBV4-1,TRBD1,CASSQLDRGVYNTEAFF
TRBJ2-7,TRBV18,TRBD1,CASSPGTVYNYEQYF
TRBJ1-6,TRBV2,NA,CASSDVAVGTLHF
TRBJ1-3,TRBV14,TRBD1,CASSPPTGEVNTIYF
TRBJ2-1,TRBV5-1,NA,CASSYRAGGDNEQFF
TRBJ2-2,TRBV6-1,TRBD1,CASSEWFLTGAGSGELFF
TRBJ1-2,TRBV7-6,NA,CASSHPQGRGYTF
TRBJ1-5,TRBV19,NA,CASNKQGRGNQPQHF
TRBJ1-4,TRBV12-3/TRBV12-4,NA,CASSLSPAKLFF
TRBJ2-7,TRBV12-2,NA,CASRLCPRGQPYEQYF
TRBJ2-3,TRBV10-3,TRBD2,CAIRGGTSGTADTQYF
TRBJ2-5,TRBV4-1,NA,CASSQLRTQQETQYF
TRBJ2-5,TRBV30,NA,CAWSAMGVETQYF
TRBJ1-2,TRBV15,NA,CATSMIDRFDGYTF
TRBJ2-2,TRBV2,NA,CASSDEGGGTGELFF
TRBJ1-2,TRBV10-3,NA,CAISTQGSGYTF
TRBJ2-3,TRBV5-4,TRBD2,CASSGSGRLFTDTQYF
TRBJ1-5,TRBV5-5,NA,CASSPSRVLGQPQHF
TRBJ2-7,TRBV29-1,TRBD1,CSVDRGDSYEQYF
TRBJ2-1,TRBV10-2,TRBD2,CASTAGVTRNEQFF
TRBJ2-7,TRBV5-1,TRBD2,CASSLAGGHNEQYF
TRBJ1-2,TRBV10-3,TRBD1,CAITSTGRNYGYTF
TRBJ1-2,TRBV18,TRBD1,CASSPPGQDYGYTF
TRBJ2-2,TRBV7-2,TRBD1,CASSPRQGVGAGELFF
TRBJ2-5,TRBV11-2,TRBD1,CASSSWTDRERETQYF
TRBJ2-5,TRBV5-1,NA,CASSVPQGQETQYF
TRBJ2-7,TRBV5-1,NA,CASSVLATREEQYF
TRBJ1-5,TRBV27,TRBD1,CASSWDSYQPQHF
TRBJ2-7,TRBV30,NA,CAWSPLETGGEQYF
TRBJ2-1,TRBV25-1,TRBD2,CASSIRPAGGIYEQFF
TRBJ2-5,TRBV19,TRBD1,CASSTGTGGQETQYF
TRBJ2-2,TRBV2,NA,CASGSGANTGELFF
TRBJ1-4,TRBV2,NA,CASSVEVFNEKLFF
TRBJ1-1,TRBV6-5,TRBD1,CASTGQGKNTEAFF
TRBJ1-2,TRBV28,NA,CASTPGVTFPSGGYTF